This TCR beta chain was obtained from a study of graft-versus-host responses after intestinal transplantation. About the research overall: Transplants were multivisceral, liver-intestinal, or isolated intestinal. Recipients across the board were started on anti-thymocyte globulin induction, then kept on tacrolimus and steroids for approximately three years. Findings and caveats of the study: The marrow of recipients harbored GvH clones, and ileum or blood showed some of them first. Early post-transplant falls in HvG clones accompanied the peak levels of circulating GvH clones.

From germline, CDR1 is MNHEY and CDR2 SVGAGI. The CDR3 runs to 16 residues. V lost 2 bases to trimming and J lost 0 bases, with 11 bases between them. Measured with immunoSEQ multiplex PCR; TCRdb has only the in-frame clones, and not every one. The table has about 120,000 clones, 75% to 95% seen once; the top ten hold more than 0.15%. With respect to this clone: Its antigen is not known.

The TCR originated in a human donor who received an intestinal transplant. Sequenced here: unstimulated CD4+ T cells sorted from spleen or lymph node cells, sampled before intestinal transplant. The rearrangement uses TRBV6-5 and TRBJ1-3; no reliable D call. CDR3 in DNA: TGTGCCAGCAGTTACGGGCCCCTGATCTCTGGAAACACCATATATTTT. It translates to CASSYGPLISGNTIYF.